Listed below are T cell receptor beta chains from one sample, sequenced in a study of blood T cell repertoires in COVID-19. TCRdb's table, derived via immunoSEQ multiplex PCR, lists solely in-frame clones and lacks some. The sample lists about 88,000 clones; around 90% were seen once. The sequenced sample was peripheral blood. These receptors came from an elderly man with acute or convalescent COVID-19. The CDR3 runs from the conserved cysteine through the conserved F or W. D genes are given only for firm matches. Clone size, where shown, is once, few, many, or a class for clones that have expanded.

abundance	v_gene	j_gene	d_gene	CDR3aa	CDR3nt
NA	TRBV7-2	TRBJ2-7	NA	CASSLYYEQYF	TGTGCCAGCAGCTTGTACTACGAGCAGTACTTC
NA	TRBV5-4	TRBJ2-2	TRBD2	CASSLGGTSSNTGELFF	TGTGCCAGCAGCTTGGGAGGGACTAGCTCAAACACCGGGGAGCTGTTTTTT
NA	TRBV4-1	TRBJ1-5	NA	CASSLNRYSNQPQHF	TGCGCCAGCAGCCTAAACAGGTATAGCAATCAGCCCCAGCATTTT
NA	TRBV20-1	TRBJ1-4	NA	CSASGQVAATNEKLFF	TGCAGTGCTAGTGGCCAGGTCGCTGCAACTAATGAAAAACTGTTTTTT
NA	TRBV5-1	TRBJ1-1	TRBD1	CASRLQGDTEAFF	TGCGCCAGCAGGTTACAGGGGGACACTGAAGCTTTCTTT
NA	TRBV5-4	TRBJ1-2	NA	CASSPQEYDYGYTF	TGTGCCAGCAGTCCCCAGGAATACGACTATGGCTACACCTTC
NA	TRBV6-5	TRBJ2-3	TRBD2	CASGGGHSTDTQYF	TGTGCCAGCGGGGGAGGGCATAGCACAGATACGCAGTATTTT
NA	TRBV7-3	TRBJ1-1	NA	CASSAGPNTEAFF	TGTGCCAGCTCGGCGGGGCCAAATACTGAAGCTTTCTTT
few	TRBV23-1	TRBJ1-1	NA	CASRPDRGDTPREAFF	TGCGCCAGCAGGCCCGACCGGGGGGACACCCCCCGAGAAGCTTTCTTT
NA	TRBV18	TRBJ2-7	TRBD2	CASSRPTSGSPYEQYF	TGTGCCAGCTCACGCCCGACTAGCGGGAGCCCCTACGAGCAGTACTTC
NA	TRBV30	TRBJ1-4	NA	CAWSVRAGTGEKLFF	TGTGCCTGGAGTGTAAGGGCAGGCACGGGGGAAAAACTGTTTTTT
NA	TRBV6-5	TRBJ1-2	NA	CASTIGQSNYGYTF	TGTGCCAGCACCATCGGACAATCTAACTATGGCTACACCTTC
NA	TRBV5-1	TRBJ2-3	TRBD1	CASSLGETGLGTDTQYF	TGCGCCAGCAGCTTGGGGGAGACAGGGCTCGGCACAGATACGCAGTATTTT
NA	TRBV28	TRBJ2-1	NA	CASSFLTGNWGRDEQFF	TGTGCCAGCAGTTTCCTCACAGGAAACTGGGGAAGGGATGAGCAGTTCTTC
NA	TRBV6-5	TRBJ2-7	NA	CASSAGTSTYEQYF	TGTGCCAGCAGCGCCGGGACATCGACCTACGAGCAGTACTTC
NA	TRBV9	TRBJ1-3	NA	CASSVDGGGNTIYF	TGTGCCAGCAGCGTAGACGGCGGAGGAAACACCATATATTTT
NA	TRBV18	TRBJ1-1	NA	CASSGSRDTEAFF	TGTGCCAGCTCCGGGTCGCGGGACACTGAAGCTTTCTTT
once	TRBV19	TRBJ1-4	TRBD1	CASSDRGHEKLFF	TGTGCCAGTAGTGACAGGGGCCATGAAAAACTGTTTTTT
NA	TRBV4-3	TRBJ2-1	TRBD2	CASSRGPGLAGGPEQFF	TGCGCCAGCAGCCGCGGACCGGGACTAGCGGGAGGACCCGAGCAGTTCTTC
NA	TRBV7-2	TRBJ1-2	NA	CASSLATSGYTF	TGTGCCAGCAGCTTAGCGACTTCTGGCTACACCTTC
NA	TRBV29-1	TRBJ1-2	NA	CSVERGQGFFYGYTF	TGCAGCGTTGAAAGGGGTCAGGGGTTCTTTTATGGCTACACCTTC
NA	TRBV27	TRBJ2-1	TRBD1	CASSSGTALYEQFF	TGTGCCAGCAGTTCAGGGACAGCCTTATATGAGCAGTTCTTC
NA	TRBV27	TRBJ2-2	TRBD2	CASGRVNTGELFF	TGTGCCAGCGGGAGGGTGAACACCGGGGAGCTGTTTTTT
NA	TRBV6-2/TRBV6-3	TRBJ2-7	TRBD2	CASSPPTSGAKGRYEQYF	TGTGCCAGCAGCCCACCAACTAGCGGGGCCAAAGGGAGATACGAGCAGTACTTC
NA	TRBV5-6	TRBJ1-2	NA	CASSRYRDNNNYGYTF	TGTGCCAGCAGCCGCTACCGGGACAACAATAACTATGGCTACACCTTC
NA	TRBV19	TRBJ1-3	NA	CASSSGPGSFGNTIYF	TGTGCCAGTAGTAGTGGGCCAGGATCTTTTGGAAACACCATATATTTT
NA	TRBV7-8	TRBJ2-7	NA	CASSPLLGAFVGEQYF	TGTGCCAGCAGCCCTCTCTTGGGGGCATTTGTAGGCGAGCAGTACTTC
NA	TRBV7-9	TRBJ2-1	NA	CASSLEWAGSYNEQFF	TGTGCCAGCAGCTTAGAATGGGCGGGGTCTTACAATGAGCAGTTCTTC
NA	TRBV7-9	TRBJ2-7	TRBD1	CASSLGTTGGGDEQYF	TGTGCCAGCAGCCTCGGGACGACAGGGGGAGGAGACGAGCAGTACTTC
NA	TRBV27	TRBJ1-1	NA	CASSLGGGNTEAFF	TGTGCCAGCAGTTTGGGAGGGGGGAACACTGAAGCTTTCTTT
NA	TRBV19	TRBJ2-1	NA	CASSISNEQFF	TGTGCCAGTAGTATTTCGAATGAGCAGTTCTTC
NA	TRBV27	TRBJ2-6	TRBD1	CASMPTGGASGANVLTF	TGTGCCAGCATGCCGACAGGGGGCGCCTCTGGGGCCAACGTCCTGACTTTC
once	TRBV24-1	TRBJ2-3	TRBD1	CATSESGTGGTTDTQYF	TGTGCCACCAGTGAATCCGGGACAGGGGGGACCACAGATACGCAGTATTTT
NA	TRBV5-4	TRBJ2-5	TRBD2	CASTLGTAGGDKRTQYF	TGTGCCAGCACCCTAGGCACGGCGGGGGGGGATAAGAGAACCCAGTACTTC
NA	TRBV7-8	TRBJ2-7	NA	CASSLGDTIYEQYF	TGTGCCAGCAGCTTAGGGGACACCATATACGAGCAGTACTTC
NA	TRBV11-3	TRBJ1-3	NA	CASSVDRTAGNTIYF	TGTGCCAGCAGCGTCGACAGGACGGCAGGAAACACCATATATTTT
NA	TRBV19	TRBJ2-5	NA	CASSIGVGETQETQYF	TGTGCCAGTAGTATTGGTGTCGGGGAGACCCAAGAGACCCAGTACTTC
NA	TRBV19	TRBJ2-2	NA	CASVTALGPRHRAELFF	TGTGCCAGTGTCACAGCCTTGGGCCCGAGACACCGTGCGGAGCTGTTTTTT
NA	TRBV28	TRBJ2-7	TRBD2	CASSLAGGGEQYF	TGTGCCAGCAGTCTAGCGGGAGGGGGCGAGCAGTACTTC
few	TRBV5-6	TRBJ2-1	NA	CASSWGVSSYNEQFF	TGTGCCAGCAGCTGGGGGGTAAGCTCCTACAATGAGCAGTTCTTC
NA	TRBV6-1	TRBJ1-3	NA	CASSDYSGNTIYF	TGTGCCAGCAGTGATTACTCTGGAAACACCATATATTTT